This paragraph covers one T cell receptor (beta chain) sequence. Antigen: not known. Unique molecular identifiers had been added to the TCR beta cDNA libraries. A single record per CDR3 protein comes from TCRdb applying MiXCR to the PCR reads. The data hold fewer than 850,000 distinct CDR3 sequences, with 25% to 30% observed a single time. The data derive from a study of post-analysis software for immune sequencing data. Study summary: Relapsing-remitting, secondary progressive and progressive-relapsing forms made up the multiple sclerosis disease courses. The study, taken as a whole, reports: Compared against controls, patients with multiple sclerosis displayed significantly lower normalized Chao1 diversity. Relative to controls, patients had a few TRBV segments at higher frequency, with TRBV5-6, TRBV5-1 and TRBV20-1 among these.

Per germline, CDR1 SGHTA and CDR2 FQGNSA. The CDR3 totals 15 residues. Trimming removed 5 bases at V and 3 bases at J, with 17 bases between. The specimen sequenced was blood. V gene TRBV7-2 combines with J gene TRBJ2-7; D possibly corresponds to TRBD1 (7 bases). This TCR came from a girl aged 5-17 years with multiple sclerosis. The CDR3 DNA follows: TGTGCCAGCAGCCGACAGGGAGGAGGGGACTACGAGCAGTACTTC. Residues: CASSRQGGGDYEQYF.